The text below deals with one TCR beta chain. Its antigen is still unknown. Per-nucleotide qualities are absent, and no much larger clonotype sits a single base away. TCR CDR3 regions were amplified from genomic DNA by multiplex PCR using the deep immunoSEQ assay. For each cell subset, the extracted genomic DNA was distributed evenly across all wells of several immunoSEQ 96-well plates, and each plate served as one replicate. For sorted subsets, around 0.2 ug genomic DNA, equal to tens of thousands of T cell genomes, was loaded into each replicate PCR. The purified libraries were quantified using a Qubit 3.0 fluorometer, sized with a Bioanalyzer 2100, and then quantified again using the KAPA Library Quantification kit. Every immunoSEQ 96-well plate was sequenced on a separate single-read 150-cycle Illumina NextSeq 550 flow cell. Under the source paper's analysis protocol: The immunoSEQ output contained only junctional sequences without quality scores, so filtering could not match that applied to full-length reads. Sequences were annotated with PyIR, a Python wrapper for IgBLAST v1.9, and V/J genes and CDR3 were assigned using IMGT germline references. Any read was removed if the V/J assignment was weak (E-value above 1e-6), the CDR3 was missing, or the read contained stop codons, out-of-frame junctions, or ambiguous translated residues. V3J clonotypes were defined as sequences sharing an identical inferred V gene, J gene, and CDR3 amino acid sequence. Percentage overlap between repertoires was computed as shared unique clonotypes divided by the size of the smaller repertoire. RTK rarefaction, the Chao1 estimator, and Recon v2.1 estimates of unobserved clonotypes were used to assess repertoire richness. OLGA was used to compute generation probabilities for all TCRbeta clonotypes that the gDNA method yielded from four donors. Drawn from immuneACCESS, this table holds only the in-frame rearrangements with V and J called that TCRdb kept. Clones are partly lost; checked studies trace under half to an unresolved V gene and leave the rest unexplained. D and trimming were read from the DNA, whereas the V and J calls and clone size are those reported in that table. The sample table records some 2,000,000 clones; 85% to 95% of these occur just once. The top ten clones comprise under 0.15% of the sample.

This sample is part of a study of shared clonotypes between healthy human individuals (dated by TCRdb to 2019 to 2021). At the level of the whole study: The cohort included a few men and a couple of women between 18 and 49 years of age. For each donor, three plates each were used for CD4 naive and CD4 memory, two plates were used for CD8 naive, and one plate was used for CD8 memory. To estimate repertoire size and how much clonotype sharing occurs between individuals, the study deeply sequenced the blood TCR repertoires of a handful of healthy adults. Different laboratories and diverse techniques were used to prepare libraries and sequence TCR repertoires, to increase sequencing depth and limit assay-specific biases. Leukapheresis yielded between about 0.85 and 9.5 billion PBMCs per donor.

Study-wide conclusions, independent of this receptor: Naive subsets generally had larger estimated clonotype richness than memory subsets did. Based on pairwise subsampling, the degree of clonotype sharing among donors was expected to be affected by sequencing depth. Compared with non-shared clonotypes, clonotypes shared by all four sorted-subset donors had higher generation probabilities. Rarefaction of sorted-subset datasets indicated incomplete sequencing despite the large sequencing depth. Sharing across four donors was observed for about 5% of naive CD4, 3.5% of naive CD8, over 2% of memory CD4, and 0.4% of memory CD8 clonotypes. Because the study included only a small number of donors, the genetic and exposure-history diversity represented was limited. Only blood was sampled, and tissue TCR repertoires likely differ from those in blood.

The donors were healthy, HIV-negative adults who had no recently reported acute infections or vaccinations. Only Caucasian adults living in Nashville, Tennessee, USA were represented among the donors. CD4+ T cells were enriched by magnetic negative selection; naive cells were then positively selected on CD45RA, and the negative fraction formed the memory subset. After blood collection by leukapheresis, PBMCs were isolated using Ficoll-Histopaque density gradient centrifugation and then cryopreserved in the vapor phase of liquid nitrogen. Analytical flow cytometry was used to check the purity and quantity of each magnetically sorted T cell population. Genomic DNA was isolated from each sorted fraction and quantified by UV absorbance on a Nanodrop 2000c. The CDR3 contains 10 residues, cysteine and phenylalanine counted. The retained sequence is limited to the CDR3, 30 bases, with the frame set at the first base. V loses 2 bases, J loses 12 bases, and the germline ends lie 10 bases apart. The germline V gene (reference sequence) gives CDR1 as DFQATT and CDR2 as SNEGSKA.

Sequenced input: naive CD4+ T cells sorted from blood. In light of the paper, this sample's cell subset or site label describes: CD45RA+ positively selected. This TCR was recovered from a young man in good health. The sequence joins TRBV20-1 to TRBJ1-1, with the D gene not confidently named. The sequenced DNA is TGCAGTGCTAGAAAGGATGGAACTTTCTTT. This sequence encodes CSARKDGTFF.